Listed below are T cell receptor beta chains from one sample, sequenced in a study of blood T cell repertoires in COVID-19. Here immunoSEQ multiplex PCR was the method, and the copy in TCRdb shows in-frame clones only, minus some. The data show about 180,000 clones, approximately 86% seen once. Sequencing input: peripheral blood. These receptors were taken from an elderly man with COVID-19, enrolled during active disease. The CDR3 runs from the conserved cysteine through the conserved F or W. D genes are given only for firm matches. The size entry is marked missing in some rows and otherwise reads once, few, many or a size class.

d_gene	v_gene	j_gene	abundance	CDR3nt	CDR3aa
TRBD1	TRBV5-1	TRBJ1-1	-	TGCGCCAGCAGCCCGGGACAGGGATCGAACACTGAAGCTTTCTTT	CASSPGQGSNTEAFF
TRBD2	TRBV6-6	TRBJ2-3	-	TGTGCCAGCAGTGGGACCTTAGCGGGGGGCCGGGATACGCAGTATTTT	CASSGTLAGGRDTQYF
-	TRBV5-4	TRBJ1-3	-	TGTGCCAGCAGCTTGAGCGGGAGTAGTAACACCATATATTTT	CASSLSGSSNTIYF
TRBD1	TRBV25-1	TRBJ1-4	few	TGTGCCAGCGGACAGGGGGCGCGTGAAAAACTGTTTTTT	CASGQGAREKLFF
TRBD1	TRBV5-8	TRBJ1-1	-	TGTGCCAGCAGCTTGGACAGGGGAAGCACTGAAGCTTTCTTT	CASSLDRGSTEAFF
TRBD2	TRBV9	TRBJ2-1	-	TGTGCCAGCCCCCGGGGGGGCCCATACAATGAGCAGTTCTTC	CASPRGGPYNEQFF
TRBD1	TRBV7-9	TRBJ1-1	-	TGTGCCAGCAGATCCGGGACAGGGCTGAACACTGAAGCTTTCTTT	CASRSGTGLNTEAFF
TRBD1	TRBV5-6	TRBJ1-1	-	TGTGCCAGCAGCCCGACAGGGGCTGGGTACACTGAAGCTTTCTTT	CASSPTGAGYTEAFF
-	TRBV12-3/TRBV12-4	TRBJ2-3	-	TGTGCCAGCAGTTTCGGGGATACGCAGTATTTT	CASSFGDTQYF
-	TRBV5-1	TRBJ1-3	-	TGCGCCAGCAGCTTGAGTGGGCTGATCTCTGGAAACACCATATATTTT	CASSLSGLISGNTIYF
-	TRBV5-5	TRBJ1-1	-	TGTGCCAGCAGCCCCCAAGGGGGGAACACTGAAGCTTTCTTT	CASSPQGGNTEAFF
TRBD1	TRBV15	TRBJ2-2	-	TGTGCCACCAGCCCGAGCCTGACAGGGACGAACACCGGGGAGCTGTTTTTT	CATSPSLTGTNTGELFF
-	TRBV11-3	TRBJ2-1	-	TGTGCCAGCAGCCCGAAGGGGCGGCTCGGCTCCTACAATGAGCAGTTCTTC	CASSPKGRLGSYNEQFF
TRBD1	TRBV10-1	TRBJ2-5	-	TGCGCCAGCAGTGACACTCGGACAGGGGAAGAGACCCAGTACTTC	CASSDTRTGEETQYF
TRBD1	TRBV5-4	TRBJ1-2	-	TGTGCCAGCAGCCCGAGGGCGACGACAGGGGGCTATGGCTACACCTTC	CASSPRATTGGYGYTF
TRBD2	TRBV5-6	TRBJ2-3	once	TGTGCCAGCAGCTTGCTCCTGGAGCGGGACTCCACAGATACGCAGTATTTT	CASSLLLERDSTDTQYF
TRBD2	TRBV4-2	TRBJ2-3	-	TGTGCCAGCACCACTAGCGGGGGGGCGGAAGATACGCAGTATTTT	CASTTSGGAEDTQYF
TRBD2	TRBV6-6	TRBJ2-7	-	TGTGCCAGCAGTTACCCCAGCGGGGGGGGCTACGAGCAGTACTTC	CASSYPSGGGYEQYF
TRBD1	TRBV5-4	TRBJ1-1	-	TGTGCCAGCAGCTATACGGACAGGGCTGAAGCTTTCTTT	CASSYTDRAEAFF
TRBD1	TRBV28	TRBJ1-2	-	TGTGCCAGCAGCCTTGGACAGGGGAACTATGGCTACACCTTC	CASSLGQGNYGYTF
TRBD1	TRBV18	TRBJ2-4	-	TGTGCCAGCTCAACAGGGGCAGGGATGAACATTCAGTACTTC	CASSTGAGMNIQYF
-	TRBV9	TRBJ1-1	-	TGTGCCAGCAGCCCACTGACAGCAGAAACTGAAGCTTTCTTT	CASSPLTAETEAFF
-	TRBV11-2	TRBJ1-2	once	TGTGCCAGCAGCTTAGATAGGTCGGGAGGCTACACCTTC	CASSLDRSGGYTF
TRBD1	TRBV5-1	TRBJ2-1	-	TGCGCCAGCAGCCACGGACAGGGTGGGTCCAATGAGCAGTTCTTC	CASSHGQGGSNEQFF
-	TRBV11-3	TRBJ2-3	-	TGTGCCAGCAGCTTAGACTCCGATACGCAGTATTTT	CASSLDSDTQYF
-	TRBV28	TRBJ1-6	once	TGTGCCAGCAGTTTCGATTCAAGGCGAGCGGTCTACTTT	CASSFDSRRAVYF
TRBD2	TRBV4-2	TRBJ2-5	-	TGTGCCAGCAGCCAAGGGGCTAGCGGAGAGACCCAGTACTTC	CASSQGASGETQYF
-	TRBV19	TRBJ1-1	-	TGTGCCAGCACAACCAAAAGGGGCGGTTTAGCTGAAGCTTTCTTT	CASTTKRGGLAEAFF
-	TRBV15	TRBJ1-1	few	TGTGCCACCAGCAGAGATCGAGGTGAAGCTTTCTTT	CATSRDRGEAFF
-	TRBV19	TRBJ1-5	few	TGTGCCAGTAGTGAGGCGACAGTCGGCAATCAGCCCCAGCATTTT	CASSEATVGNQPQHF